The 32 T cell receptor beta chains presented below share a single source sample, sequenced in a study of cytomegalovirus exposure and HLA in healthy donors. TCRdb keeps only in-frame clones here, not all; method: immunoSEQ multiplex PCR. Of under 75,000 clones in the sample, 95% were seen once. Sequenced sample: PBMCs. The receptors come from a woman between 18 and 29 years old in good health and CMV-seropositive.

This clone was recorded only once. V usage is TRBV4-3 and J usage is TRBJ2-1; 8 bases fit TRBD1. The CDR3 runs to 15 residues. Germline V gene data show CDR1 as LGHNA and CDR2 as YSLEER. The J segment lost 7 bases and the V segment lost 4 bases, leaving 9 bases of the junction unmatched. CDR3 bases: TGCGCCAGCAGCCCGCTCGGGACAGGATGGAATGAGCAGTTCTTC. As protein: CASSPLGTGWNEQFF.

The chain is built from TRBV4-2 and TRBJ2-3; 7 bases fit TRBD2. The CDR3 runs 16 residues. V trimming: 0 bases; J trimming: 1 base; junction bases outside the gene matches: 4. Germline CDR1 is LGHNA and CDR2 is YNFKEQ. In DNA, the CDR3 is TGTGCCAGCAGCCAAGAAATCGCGGGGGGCACAGATACGCAGTATTTT. This translates into CASSQEIAGGTDTQYF.

V gene TRBV27 combines with J gene TRBJ2-5, with D maybe TRBD2 (5 bases). V was cut by 3 bases and J by 3 bases, with 8 bases left in between. The CDR3 consists of 13 residues. Germline V gene lookup returns CDR1 MNHEY and CDR2 SMNVEV (reference sequence). The CDR3 nucleotides read TGTGCCAGCAGTTTGGGGAGTAAAGAGACCCAGTACTTC. Its translation is CASSLGSKETQYF.

The CDR3 loop reads CASSPGGWGYTF. The CDR3 nucleotides read TGTGCCAGCAGCCCAGGGGGGTGGGGCTACACCTTC. The chain joins TRBV9 to TRBJ1-2; 7 positions agree with TRBD1. CDR1 is SGDLS and CDR2 is YYNGEE in the germline V gene. CDR3 length: 12 amino acids. V shed 4 bases and J 8 bases; nucleotides not matched to a gene: 5.

The CDR3 loop is CASSLSLGLAAITDTQYF. The CDR3 nucleotides read TGTGCCAGCAGCTTAAGTCTAGGGCTAGCGGCCATCACAGATACGCAGTATTTT. This sequence joins TRBV7-2 and TRBJ2-3; 7 positions agree with TRBD2. The CDR3 totals 18 residues. CDR1 SGHTA and CDR2 FQGNSA come from the germline V gene. V lost 2 bases to trimming and J lost 2 bases; unmatched junction nucleotides: 13.

The chain employs TRBV6-1 and TRBJ2-7; TRBD1 matches 8 bases. With V trimmed by 2 bases and J by 4 bases, 7 bases remained unmatched. The CDR3 sequence is 15 residues long. Germline loops: CDR1 MNHNS, CDR2 SASEGT. CDR3 residues: CASSETAGGRYEQYF. DNA of the CDR3: TGTGCCAGCAGTGAAACGGCAGGGGGCAGATACGAGCAGTACTTC.

This chain joins TRBV27 and TRBJ1-5, with a possible D match to TRBD1 (6 bases). The CDR3 consists of 14 residues. V lost 5 bases, J lost 1 base, and 9 bases lay in between. CDR1 is MNHEY, CDR2 SMNVEV, per germline (reference sequence). CDR3 bases: TGTGCCAGCAGTAGGGGGACAAGCAATCAGCCCCAGCATTTT. The encoded protein is CASSRGTSNQPQHF.

The chain recombines TRBV4-1 with TRBJ2-5, with 8 nucleotides matching TRBD2. The CDR3 length is 16 residues. V was clipped by 0 bases and J by 4 bases; unmatched bases: 7. Germline V CDR1 and CDR2: MGHRA, YSYEKL. The CDR3 reads CASSQDSSGRGETQYF. The CDR3 DNA is TGCGCCAGCAGCCAAGATTCTAGCGGGCGGGGAGAGACCCAGTACTTC.

This chain links TRBV5-6 with TRBJ1-3; possible D gene TRBD1, 5 bases. Trimming pared 4 bases from V and 0 bases from J, leaving 23 bases between. Germline V gives CDR1 SGHDT, CDR2 YYEEEE. This CDR3 region has 19 residues. This chain's CDR3 is CASSPRGGSSSVSGNTIYF. The DNA of the CDR3 is TGTGCCAGCAGCCCGCGCGGGGGGTCCTCGTCTGTCTCTGGAAACACCATATATTTT.

The V and J genes are TRBV6-5 and TRBJ2-7, with 10 bases aligning to TRBD1. J gave up 6 bases and V 6 bases, and 5 bases lay outside the gene matches. Germline V CDR1 and CDR2: MNHEY, SVGAGI. The CDR3 totals 13 residues. The CDR3 DNA sequence: TGTGCCAGCAGCCCAGACAGGGGGCTCGAGCAGTACTTC. It translates to CASSPDRGLEQYF.

The CDR3 DNA reads as TGTGCCAGCAGCCAAGGTCCCCCGACAGGGGTTAACTCACCCCTCCACTTT. Translated, it gives CASSQGPPTGVNSPLHF. The rearrangement joins TRBV4-2 to TRBJ1-6, with 8 bases lining up with TRBD1. CDR1 and CDR2 (germline): LGHNA, YNFKEQ. V dropped 1 base and J dropped 10; count of bases not matched to a gene: 12. The CDR3 runs to 17 residues.

This rearrangement joins TRBV27 to TRBJ1-2; 9 bases map to TRBD1. Germline trimming cut 2 bases from V and 7 bases from J; bases unmatched to any gene: 11. Germline-derived CDR1 and CDR2 are MNHEY and SMNVEV (reference sequence). This CDR3 has 16 residues. CDR3 region: CASSLLTGGEIGGYTF. DNA of the CDR3: TGTGCCAGCAGTTTACTAACAGGGGGCGAAATCGGTGGCTACACCTTC.

This chain uses TRBV2 with TRBJ2-1; no clear D gene. CDR3 size: 15 residues. CDR1 is SNHLY and CDR2 is FYNNEI in the germline V gene. The ends were cut back, 4 bases at V and 3 bases at J, with 13 bases in the middle. CDR3 sequence reads: CASSGRSTSYNEQFF. CDR3 coding DNA: TGTGCCAGCAGTGGAAGGAGTACCAGCTACAATGAGCAGTTCTTC.

The DNA of the CDR3 is TGTGCCAGAGAGGCAAAGCCCTACGAGCAGTACTTC. It codes for CAREAKPYEQYF. The V gene is TRBV25-1, the J gene TRBJ2-7; D unresolved. V lost 9 bases and J lost 2, with 11 bases in between. Germline V gene sequence: CDR1 MGHDK, CDR2 SYGVNS. This CDR3 contains 12 residues.

This chain joins TRBV2 and TRBJ2-7; 7 nucleotides match TRBD2. The germline V gene encodes CDR1 SNHLY and CDR2 FYNNEI. The CDR3 runs to 11 residues. The junction had 0 bases not matched to a gene; V was cut back by 8 bases and J by 2 bases. The CDR3 protein is CASGGAYEQYF. The CDR3 DNA follows: TGTGCCAGCGGGGGGGCCTACGAGCAGTACTTC.

The rearrangement uses TRBV19 and TRBJ2-7; D is possibly TRBD1 (5 bases). The V gene lost 5 bases and the J gene lost 0 bases, with 11 bases spanning the gap. This CDR3 has 14 residues. Germline CDR1 is LNHDA and CDR2 is SQIVND (reference sequence). The chain's CDR3 is CASSPGFVSYEQYF. CDR3 nucleotide sequence: TGTGCCAGTAGTCCAGGGTTCGTCTCCTACGAGCAGTACTTC.

The chain carries TRBV11-2 and TRBJ1-1; no reliable D call. This CDR3 has 14 amino acids. CDR1 is SGHAT and CDR2 is FQNNGV in the germline V gene. The ends were cut back, 2 bases at V and 2 bases at J, with 9 bases in the middle. The CDR3 protein is CASSLMLENTEAFF. The CDR3 DNA follows: TGTGCCAGCAGCTTAATGTTAGAAAACACTGAAGCTTTCTTT.

The chain joins TRBV7-3 to TRBJ2-1, with 9 positions matching TRBD1. From germline, CDR1 is SGHTA and CDR2 FQGTGA. The CDR3 sequence is 15 residues long. Trimming at V came to 3 bases and at J to 0 bases, leaving 0 bases not matched to a gene. The CDR3 reads CASSLTGGSYNEQFF. The CDR3 bases are TGTGCCAGCAGCTTGACAGGGGGCTCCTACAATGAGCAGTTCTTC. The full variable domain, with the rest looked up from reference TRBV7-3 and TRBJ2-1, is GAGVSQTPSNKVTEKGKYVELRCDPISGHTALYWYRQSLGQGPEFLIYFQGTGAADDSGLPNDRFFAVRPEGSVSTLKIQRTERGDSAVYLCASSLTGGSYNEQFFGPGTRLTVL.

In DNA, the CDR3 is TGTGCCAGCAGCAAGGGACAGGCCGGGGGTGTTAGTGCCGAGCAGTACTTC. It codes for CASSKGQAGGVSAEQYF. This chain links TRBV9 with TRBJ2-7, with 8 bases lining up with TRBD1. The germline gives CDR1 SGDLS, CDR2 YYNGEE. V dropped 4 bases and J dropped 6; count of bases not matched to a gene: 18. The CDR3 consists of 17 residues.

The rearrangement links TRBV15 to TRBJ1-1; perhaps TRBD1 as D (5 bases). V was clipped by 0 bases and J by 8 bases, with 13 bases between them. CDR3 length: 14 amino acids. The germline gives CDR1 LNHNV, CDR2 YYDKDF (reference sequence). CDR3 sequence reads: CATSRDRQGSEAFF. CDR3 bases: TGTGCCACCAGCAGAGATAGGCAGGGCTCCGAAGCTTTCTTT.

The chain carries TRBV6-4 and TRBJ2-1, with 9 bases fitting TRBD2. This CDR3 has 15 amino acids. Looked up from germline, CDR1 is MRHNA and CDR2 is SNTAGT. After removal of 5 bases from V and 8 bases from J, the junction contained 10 bases not matched to a gene. CDR3 region: CASSYRRGGQYEQFF. The CDR3 DNA reads TGTGCCAGCAGTTACCGGCGGGGGGGCCAGTATGAGCAGTTCTTC.

J is TRBJ1-4 and V is TRBV11-2; tentative D call: TRBD1 (6 bases). CDR1 SGHAT and CDR2 FQNNGV come from the germline V gene. The CDR3 runs 15 residues. V shed 4 bases and J shed 5 bases, with 14 bases lying between them. In DNA form, the CDR3 reads TGTGCCAGCAGCTCACAGGGCCCCCCGAATGAAAAACTGTTTTTT. It is translated as CASSSQGPPNEKLFF.

The rearrangement joins TRBV5-1 to TRBJ1-5; D unresolved. Germline loops: CDR1 SGHRS, CDR2 YFSETQ. The CDR3 sequence is 13 residues long. V dropped 4 bases and J dropped 4 bases, with 9 bases sitting between them. CDR3 nucleotides: TGCGCCAGCAGCCTGGAGCTGAATCAGCCCCAGCATTTT. As protein: CASSLELNQPQHF.

The rearrangement links TRBV28 to TRBJ1-5; maybe TRBD1 (6 bases). Trimming removed 10 bases at V and 9 bases at J, with 13 bases between. This CDR3 has 11 amino acids. Germline CDR1 reads MDHEN; CDR2 reads SYDVKM. This chain's CDR3 is CATKRGGPQHF. CDR3 DNA: TGTGCCACAAAAAGGGGGGGGCCCCAGCATTTT.

The gene calls are TRBV19 and TRBJ2-7; D may be TRBD1 (6 bases). The CDR3 is 14 residues long. V was shortened by 5 bases and J by 3 bases, with 14 bases between the two germline ends. Germline V lookup: CDR1 LNHDA, CDR2 SQIVND (reference sequence). CDR3 loop: CASSSTGSGYEQYF. As DNA, the CDR3 is TGTGCCAGTAGTTCAACAGGGTCGGGCTACGAGCAGTACTTC.

The chain employs TRBV28 and TRBJ2-1; maybe TRBD1 (6 bases). The CDR3 is 15 residues long. The V end was cut by 3 bases, the J end by 0 bases, with 9 bases between. CDR1 MDHEN and CDR2 SYDVKM come from the germline V gene. The CDR3 DNA reads as TGTGCCAGCAGTTTCCAGGACAGCTCCTACAATGAGCAGTTCTTC. It translates to CASSFQDSSYNEQFF.

This clone appeared a single time. This sequence joins TRBV19 and TRBJ1-5; 7 nucleotides match TRBD1. With V trimmed by 7 bases and J by 5 bases, 11 bases remained unmatched. CDR3 length equals 15 residues. Germline CDR1 LNHDA, CDR2 SQIVND (reference sequence). The CDR3 is CASTFTGEWDQPQHF. The CDR3 bases are TGTGCCAGTACTTTTACAGGGGAGTGGGATCAGCCCCAGCATTTT.

This chain links TRBV19 with TRBJ1-1, with D hard to call. Trimming left V 9 bases short and J 3 bases short, with 14 bases between. The CDR3 spans 13 residues. Germline V gene sequence: CDR1 LNHDA, CDR2 SQIVND (reference sequence). CDR3 in amino acids: CASKRGGYTEAFF. The CDR3 DNA sequence: TGTGCCAGCAAACGGGGAGGCTACACTGAAGCTTTCTTT.

The chain joins TRBV27 to TRBJ2-7; TRBD2 matches at 9 bases. The CDR3 spans 15 residues. The J segment lost 0 bases and the V segment lost 5 bases, leaving 5 bases of the junction unmatched. Germline loops: CDR1 MNHEY, CDR2 SMNVEV (reference sequence). The CDR3 reads CASSVAGDGSYEQYF. CDR3 coding DNA: TGTGCCAGCAGTGTAGCGGGGGACGGCTCCTACGAGCAGTACTTC.

The chain is built from TRBV19 and TRBJ1-3; D remains unclear. Germline V gene data show CDR1 as LNHDA and CDR2 as SQIVND (reference sequence). Between the trimmed V and J ends, which lost 4 bases and 0 bases, there was a span of 13 bases. This CDR3 has 16 residues. CDR3 in DNA: TGTGCCAGTAGTACACCGGGATCTAGCTCTGGAAACACCATATATTTT. The encoded protein is CASSTPGSSSGNTIYF.

The chain links TRBV10-3 to TRBJ1-2; perhaps TRBD1 as D (6 bases). Germline values: CDR1 ENHRY, CDR2 SYGVKD. The length of the CDR3 is 14 residues. V lost 10 bases and J lost 5, with 20 bases in between. The CDR3 DNA sequence: TGTGCCACACTCACAGGGTCGGGGCTGTATGGCTACACCTTC. It codes for CATLTGSGLYGYTF.

The chain joins TRBV28 to TRBJ1-2; D is ambiguous. The CDR3 totals 15 residues. Per germline, CDR1 MDHEN and CDR2 SYDVKM. V was clipped by 5 bases and J by 8 bases, with 21 bases between them. The CDR3 loop reads CASSLSFGPTGGYTF. In DNA, the CDR3 is TGTGCCAGCAGTCTTAGTTTCGGTCCGACTGGGGGCTACACCTTC.